The entry that follows covers one T cell receptor (beta chain) sequence. Compared with germline, one end of the junction differs, possibly owing to a read error. These data belong to a study of cytomegalovirus exposure and HLA in healthy donors. It was with 60 Vbeta and 13 Jbeta primers that the PCR ran. In the study's own analysis: About 11 million shared chains were among the roughly 78 million unique TCR beta chains that a later analysis counted. Method: immunoSEQ multiplex PCR; TCRdb's copy keeps in-frame clones and lacks some. For V, J and clone size, that table is used; D and trimming come from the DNA. There are roughly 170,000 clones in the sample; more than 70% occur only once, and just over 4.5% lies in the top ten. In germline, CDR1 is LNHDA, CDR2 SQIVND (reference sequence). The CDR3 runs to 13 residues.

The chain employs TRBV19 and TRBJ1-2; a possible D gene is TRBD1 (5 bases). This clonotype was sampled from a woman aged 50 to 60 in good health and CMV-seropositive. Sample: PBMCs. CDR3 region: CACRDRDLYGYTF. The CDR3 DNA sequence: TGTGCCTGTAGGGACCGGGATCTTTATGGCTACACCTTC.